This T cell receptor (beta chain) emerged from a study of blood T cells in healthy people across ages (dated by TCRdb to the mid-2010s). Study-wide context: In model experiments, template switching captured about one uniquely barcoded TCR beta cDNA molecule for every two T cells. Age-related changes in TCR beta repertoire diversity were measured in the study by deep sequencing normalized with unique cDNA molecular identifiers. Four age groups were formed from the donors: young (average 16 years), middle-aged (approximately 39), aged (around 62) and long-lived (roughly 81). To avoid experimental bias, donors of different ages were spread randomly across the sequencing lanes. Using the same blood draw, the study looked at two additional independent replicas of 1 million unique cDNA reads for two donors, one aged 18 to 30 and the other aged 80 or older.

The research as a whole found: Observed TCR beta diversity per million T cells fell roughly linearly with age, and a significant reduction was already apparent by age roughly 40. The percentage of naive T cells measured by flow cytometry correlated strongly with observed TCR beta diversity. Because donor CMV infection status was unknown, age-related changes in expanded clonotypes were potentially confounded. Compared with the aged group, more naive CD4+ T cells, fewer expanded clones and increased TCR diversity were shown by the long-lived group, suggesting age selection. Because profiling used bulk unsorted PBMCs, naive and antigen-experienced compartments could not be compared conclusively. Estimates of total diversity based on one million sequenced T cells were regarded as lower bounds and as underestimates.

The method behind the library was 5' RACE. Sequencing took place on an Illumina HiSeq 2500. The second PCR ran for about 7 to 11 cycles and used a J-beta primer mix along with a sample-barcoded 5' primer. A template-switch 5' adaptor carrying 12 random nucleotides introduced a unique molecular identifier onto each TCR beta cDNA molecule. Each sample yielded at least 3 million CDR3-containing paired-end reads. First-strand cDNA was synthesized from all RNA with the Mint cDNA synthesis kit, primed by a TRBC-specific oligonucleotide. Following uracil-DNA glycosylase treatment, a first 18-cycle PCR with universal primers M1SS and BC2_uni_R was performed on all cDNA. The original methods were these. Normalization of each sample was performed by random selection of 1 million high-quality reads, each carrying a distinct molecular identifier. Instead of being binned into consensus sequences, reads with shared molecular identifiers were discarded. MiTCR, with a Q25 quality threshold and the strictest error-elimination algorithm, was used for CDR3 identification, clonotype clustering and error correction. A nonparametric unseen species model using Euler transformation provided a lower-bound estimate of total TCR beta diversity. TCRdb's own reprocessing of the public reads used fastp at Q25 and MiXCR and kept productive beta chains. Entries are consolidated by CDR3 protein sequence, retaining the most common genes and DNA. The authors' filters were not applied to this entry. The sample profile shows about a million distinct CDR3 sequences; roughly 50% of them were found once. The top ten clones comprise about a fifth of the sample.

Systemically healthy Caucasian individuals from Russia, 39 in total and aged roughly 6 to 100 years, were included as donors. Each donor gave 8.5 to 10 milliliters of peripheral blood, collected into EDTA-treated Vacutainer tubes. Ficoll-Paque density-gradient centrifugation was used to isolate PBMCs, with at least 7 million obtained per sample. Total RNA, at least 6 micrograms per sample, was extracted from PBMCs with Trizol reagent. For every donor, flow cytometry on a PBMC aliquot measured the percentage of naive CD45RAhigh/CD27high T cells. The CDR3 runs 14 amino acids, cysteine and phenylalanine included. The CDR3 DNA has 42 bases and is translated from base 1. Reading the germline V gene (reference sequence) gives CDR1 SEHNR and CDR2 FQNEAQ. As for this clonotype: Its antigen is currently not known. Mismatch with germline at one junction end may stem from a read error.

The TCR originated in a woman between 55 and 75 years old in good health. Recombination linked TRBV7-9 to TRBJ2-7; the D segment may tentatively be TRBD1 or TRBD2, each giving 6 matched bases. The sequenced material came from blood. The CDR3 amino acid sequence is: CASNLERGPYEQYF. The base sequence is TGTGCCAGCAACTTAGAACGGGGGCCCTACGAGCAGTACTTC.